The present entry profiles one T cell receptor (beta chain) with its context. Antigen specificity is unknown. This sample was included in a study of blood T cells in healthy people across ages. Using a J-beta primer mix together with a sample-barcoded 5' primer, a second PCR was run for about 6 to 11 cycles. TCRdb analysed the 5' RACE reads with MiXCR anew, one entry per CDR3 protein. The table shows approximately 1.5 million distinct CDR3 sequences, with 40% to 45% occurring only once. This CDR3 region has 14 residues. Between the trimmed V and J ends, which lost 4 bases and 6 bases, there was a span of 14 bases. The V gene's germline CDR1 is SGHDN and CDR2 FVKESK. The study's findings and limits: Donor CMV status was unknown, possibly confounding expanded clonotype changes.

This receptor was identified in a woman between 18 and 29 years old in good health. The chain links TRBV14 to TRBJ2-3; TRBD2 is a possible D gene (5 bases). Material for sequencing was blood. CDR3 residues: CASSRARVWDTQYF. The CDR3 nucleotides are TGTGCCAGCAGCCGCGCGAGGGTCTGGGATACGCAGTATTTT.